This entry describes one T cell receptor (beta chain). Its antigen is unknown. Using immunoSEQ multiplex PCR, the repertoire was profiled, and TCRdb retains in-frame clones only, with some absent. Of around 20,000 clones in the sample, over 80% were seen once. Germline-derived CDR1 and CDR2 are MRHNA and SNTAGT. CDR3 length equals 16 residues. V was clipped by 0 bases and J by 4 bases; unmatched bases: 4. The data are from a study of T cells in localized non-small cell lung cancer. General study findings and limits: Adjacent lung had a median around 60 of the 100 largest tumor clones. Highest T cell clonality was seen in uninvolved adjacent lung, surpassing that measured in tumor. Blood T cell density predicted longer survival; adjacent-lung clonality, shorter. Because researchers sequenced only one region of the tumor, heterogeneity is still possible.

This material consisted of peripheral blood, taken before any cancer treatment. This TCR was sampled from a woman aged 35 to 70 with stage I lung adenocarcinoma. The chain carries TRBV6-4 and TRBJ2-1, with TRBD2 matching 9 bases. The DNA for the CDR3 is TGTGCCAGCAGTGACTCCGCTAGCGGGGATTACAATGAGCAGTTCTTC. Encoded protein: CASSDSASGDYNEQFF.